The entry that follows covers one T cell receptor (beta chain) sequence. Germline CDR1 SGDLS, CDR2 YYNGEE. This CDR3 has 13 residues. Deletions cut 0 bases from V and 4 bases from J, with 7 bases between. A multiplex PCR was run with 60 Vbeta primers and 13 Jbeta primers. Sequencing was performed with immunoSEQ multiplex PCR; in TCRdb, only in-frame clones are kept and a portion is missing. The sample includes fewer than 150,000 clones, around 78% of them seen just once. The source of the sample is a study of cytomegalovirus exposure and HLA in healthy donors. About the study: Membership in the Caucasian-associated ancestry cluster was found for 65% to 85% of approximately 400 genotyped donors.

The sample taken for sequencing was PBMCs. V and J are TRBV9 and TRBJ1-2; no definite D call. The clonotype was recovered from a male donor in good health and CMV-seronegative. The CDR3 is CASSVGEGYGYTF. The CDR3 region has the DNA TGTGCCAGCAGCGTAGGGGAGGGCTATGGCTACACCTTC.